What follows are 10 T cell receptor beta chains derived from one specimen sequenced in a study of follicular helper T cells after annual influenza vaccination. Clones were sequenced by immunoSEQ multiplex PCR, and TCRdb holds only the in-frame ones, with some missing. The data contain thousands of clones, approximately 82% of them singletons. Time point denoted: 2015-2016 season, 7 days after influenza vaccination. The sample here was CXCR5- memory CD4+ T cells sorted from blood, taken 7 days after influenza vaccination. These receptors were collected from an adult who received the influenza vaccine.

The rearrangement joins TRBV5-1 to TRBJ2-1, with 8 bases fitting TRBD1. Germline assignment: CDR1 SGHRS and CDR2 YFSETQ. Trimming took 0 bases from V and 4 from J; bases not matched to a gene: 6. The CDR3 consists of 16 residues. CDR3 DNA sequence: TGCGCCAGCAGCTTGGGGGGACAGGCGAGTTACAATGAGCAGTTCTTC. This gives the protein CASSLGGQASYNEQFF.

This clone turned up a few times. The CDR3 is CASSPTGNYGYTF. The CDR3 DNA is TGTGCCAGCAGCCCGACAGGGAACTATGGCTACACCTTC. This chain joins TRBV6-5 and TRBJ1-2; 7 nucleotides match TRBD1. Trimming at V came to 6 bases and at J to 2 bases, leaving 3 bases not matched to a gene. The germline CDR1 and CDR2 sequences are MNHEY and SVGAGI. This CDR3 has 13 amino acids.

The CDR3: CASSSQRTGELFF. CDR3 DNA: TGTGCCAGCAGCTCTCAACGGACCGGGGAGCTGTTTTTT. The rearrangement links TRBV7-2 to TRBJ2-2, with D uncertain. Germline CDR1 reads SGHTA; CDR2 reads FQGNSA. The V end was cut by 4 bases, the J end by 5 bases, with 8 bases between. There are 13 residues in the CDR3.

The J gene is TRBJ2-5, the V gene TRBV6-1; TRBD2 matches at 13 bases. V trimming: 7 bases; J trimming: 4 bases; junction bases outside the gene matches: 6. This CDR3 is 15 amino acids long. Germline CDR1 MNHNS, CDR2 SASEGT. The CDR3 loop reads CASTSGLAGPETQYF. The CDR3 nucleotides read TGTGCCAGCACCTCGGGACTAGCGGGACCAGAGACCCAGTACTTC.

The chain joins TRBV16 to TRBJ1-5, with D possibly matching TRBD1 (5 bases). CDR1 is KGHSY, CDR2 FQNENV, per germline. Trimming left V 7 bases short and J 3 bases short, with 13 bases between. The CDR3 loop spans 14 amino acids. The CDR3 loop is CASNTGQPNQPQHF. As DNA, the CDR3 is TGTGCCAGCAACACAGGACAACCCAATCAGCCCCAGCATTTT.

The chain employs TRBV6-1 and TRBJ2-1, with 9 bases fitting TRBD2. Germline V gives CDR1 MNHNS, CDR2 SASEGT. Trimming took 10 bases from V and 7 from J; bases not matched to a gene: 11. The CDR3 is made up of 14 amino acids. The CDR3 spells CATTRGLARNEQFF. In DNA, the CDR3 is TGTGCCACCACCCGCGGACTAGCGAGAAATGAGCAGTTCTTC.

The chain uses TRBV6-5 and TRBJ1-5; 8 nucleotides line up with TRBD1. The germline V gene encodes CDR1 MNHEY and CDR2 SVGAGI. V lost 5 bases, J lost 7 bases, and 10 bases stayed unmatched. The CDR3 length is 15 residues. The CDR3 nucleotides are TGTGCCAGCAGTCCCCGGACAGGGAGTAGACAGCCCCAGCATTTT. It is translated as CASSPRTGSRQPQHF.

DNA of the CDR3: TGTGCACAAGGCGGGAGCGCGCGTGAAGATACGCAGTATTTT. Protein: CAQGGSAREDTQYF. The V call is TRBV2, the J call TRBJ2-3, with 7 bases aligning to TRBD2. CDR1 is SNHLY, CDR2 FYNNEI, per germline. The CDR3 runs 14 residues.

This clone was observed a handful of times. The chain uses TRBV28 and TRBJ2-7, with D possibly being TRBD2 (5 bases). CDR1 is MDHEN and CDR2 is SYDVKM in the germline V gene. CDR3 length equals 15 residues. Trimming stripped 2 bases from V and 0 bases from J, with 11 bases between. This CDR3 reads CASSLIEAGSYEQYF. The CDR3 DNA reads TGTGCCAGCAGTTTAATCGAGGCGGGCTCCTACGAGCAGTACTTC.

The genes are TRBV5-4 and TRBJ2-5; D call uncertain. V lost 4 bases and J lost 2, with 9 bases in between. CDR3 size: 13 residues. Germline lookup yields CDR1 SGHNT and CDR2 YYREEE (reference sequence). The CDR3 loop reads CASSPPGQETQYF. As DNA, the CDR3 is TGTGCCAGCAGCCCACCCGGGCAAGAGACCCAGTACTTC.